Listed below are T cell receptor beta chains from one sample, sequenced in a study of cytomegalovirus exposure and HLA in healthy donors. The repertoire was sequenced with immunoSEQ multiplex PCR; TCRdb's copy has only in-frame clones and lacks some. The table lists 130,000 or so clones, roughly 74% of them singletons. Sequencing was performed on PBMCs. The origin of the receptors is a man aged 40-49 years in good health and CMV-seronegative. The CDR3 runs from the conserved cysteine through the conserved F or W. A D gene is named only where the DNA matches it firmly. Where a row states a size, it is once, few, many or the class of an expanded clone; other rows omit it.

J gene | clone size | V gene | D gene | CDR3 protein | CDR3 DNA
TRBJ2-7 | once | TRBV6-5 | - | CASSPGRAYEQYF | TGTGCCAGCAGCCCGGGAAGGGCCTACGAGCAGTACTTC
TRBJ1-1 | - | TRBV5-6 | - | CASRPIGVSEAFF | TGTGCCAGCAGACCCATCGGGGTTAGTGAAGCTTTCTTT
TRBJ1-3 | - | TRBV7-2 | - | CASSLGRQNTNRGNTIYF | TGTGCCAGCAGCTTAGGTCGACAGAACACCAACCGAGGAAACACCATATATTTT
TRBJ1-2 | - | TRBV7-9 | - | CASSLVGGPGYTF | TGTGCCAGCAGCTTAGTAGGAGGGCCGGGCTACACCTTC
TRBJ2-1 | - | TRBV7-9 | - | CASSLSGYNEQFF | TGTGCCAGCAGCTTGTCCGGGTACAATGAGCAGTTCTTC
TRBJ2-3 | few | TRBV7-2 | TRBD2 | CASSPQRGGLATQYF | TGTGCCAGCAGCCCCCAGCGGGGGGGCCTGGCTACGCAGTATTTT
TRBJ1-6 | - | TRBV4-3 | - | CASSQVGVMVAASPLHF | TGCGCCAGCAGCCAAGTCGGGGTCATGGTCGCCGCTTCACCCCTCCACTTT
TRBJ1-1 | - | TRBV5-1 | - | CASSLTDRYEAFF | TGCGCCAGCAGCTTGACTGACAGGTATGAAGCTTTCTTT
TRBJ2-2 | - | TRBV5-8 | - | CASSRWRGRANTGELFF | TGTGCCAGCAGCCGATGGAGGGGTAGGGCGAACACCGGGGAGCTGTTTTTT
TRBJ2-7 | - | TRBV5-1 | TRBD1 | CASSALGQGVYEQYF | TGCGCCAGCAGCGCCCTGGGACAGGGGGTCTACGAGCAGTACTTC
TRBJ2-3 | - | TRBV5-4 | TRBD2 | CASSSSGASGADTQYF | TGTGCCAGCAGCTCTAGCGGGGCAAGTGGTGCAGATACGCAGTATTTT
TRBJ2-7 | - | TRBV27 | - | CASRQQGRSYEQHF | TGTGCCAGCAGACAACAGGGCAGGTCCTACGAGCAGCACTTC
TRBJ2-1 | - | TRBV11-2 | TRBD1 | CASRPINRGLYNEQFF | TGTGCCAGCAGGCCAATCAACAGGGGGCTTTACAATGAGCAGTTCTTC
TRBJ2-2 | - | TRBV7-6 | TRBD1 | CASSRQGNTGELFF | TGTGCCAGCAGCCGACAGGGGAACACCGGGGAGCTGTTTTTT
TRBJ1-6 | - | TRBV25-1 | - | CASSDGRRSYNSPLHF | TGTGCCAGCAGTGATGGAAGGCGGTCCTATAATTCACCCCTCCACTTT
TRBJ2-1 | - | TRBV7-9 | - | CASSFLPRSSYNEQFF | TGTGCCAGCAGCTTTCTCCCCCGGAGCTCCTACAATGAGCAGTTCTTC
TRBJ1-3 | - | TRBV12-5 | - | CASGSGELGGYGNTIYF | TGTGCTAGTGGTTCGGGGGAACTGGGAGGTTATGGAAACACCATATATTTT
TRBJ1-6 | - | TRBV30 | - | CAWSLTGSSPLHF | TGTGCCTGGAGTTTAACAGGGTCTTCACCCCTCCACTTT
TRBJ2-2 | - | TRBV10-3 | TRBD2 | CAIRRTSGGDPGELFF | TGTGCCATCAGACGCACTAGCGGGGGGGATCCCGGGGAGCTGTTTTTT
TRBJ2-1 | few | TRBV7-2 | TRBD2 | CASSSSGPSSYNEQFF | TGTGCCAGCAGCTCTAGCGGTCCTAGCTCCTACAATGAGCAGTTCTTC